This TCR beta chain was profiled in a study of B cell selection in AIRE deficiency. J was trimmed by 5 bases and V by 6 bases; bases with no gene match: 14. CDR3 length: 18 residues. CDR1 is MNHEY and CDR2 is SMNVEV in the germline V gene (reference sequence). About this clone: Its target is unknown.

Original processing notes: Conventional T cell pools: about 100,000 distinct patient, approximately 130,000 donor TCRbeta sequences. The assay was immunoSEQ multiplex PCR, and TCRdb's table has in-frame clones only and misses some. That table furnishes V, J and clone size, whereas the DNA furnished D and trimming. The table has fewer than 30,000 clones, around 97% seen once. The sorted conventional CD4 T cells were gated as CD4+CD127+. Study-level findings and limits: Tconv and Treg cells from AIRE-deficient patients resembled healthy donors in TCRBV usage, CDR3 length and diversity. Shared Treg sequences had shorter CDR3s, biased toward rearrangements with few non-templated insertions. Only around a tenth of approximately 3,700 shared Treg sequences were patient-specific; about 33% healthy-specific.

The source material was conventional CD4+ T cells sorted from PBMCs. The V call is TRBV27, the J call TRBJ2-1; 12 bases fit TRBD2. This receptor was identified in a human donor with AIRE deficiency. The CDR3 nucleotides are TGTGCCAGCAGGGAACTAGCGGGAGGCCAAGGGGGACACAATGAGCAGTTCTTC. Protein product: CASRELAGGQGGHNEQFF.